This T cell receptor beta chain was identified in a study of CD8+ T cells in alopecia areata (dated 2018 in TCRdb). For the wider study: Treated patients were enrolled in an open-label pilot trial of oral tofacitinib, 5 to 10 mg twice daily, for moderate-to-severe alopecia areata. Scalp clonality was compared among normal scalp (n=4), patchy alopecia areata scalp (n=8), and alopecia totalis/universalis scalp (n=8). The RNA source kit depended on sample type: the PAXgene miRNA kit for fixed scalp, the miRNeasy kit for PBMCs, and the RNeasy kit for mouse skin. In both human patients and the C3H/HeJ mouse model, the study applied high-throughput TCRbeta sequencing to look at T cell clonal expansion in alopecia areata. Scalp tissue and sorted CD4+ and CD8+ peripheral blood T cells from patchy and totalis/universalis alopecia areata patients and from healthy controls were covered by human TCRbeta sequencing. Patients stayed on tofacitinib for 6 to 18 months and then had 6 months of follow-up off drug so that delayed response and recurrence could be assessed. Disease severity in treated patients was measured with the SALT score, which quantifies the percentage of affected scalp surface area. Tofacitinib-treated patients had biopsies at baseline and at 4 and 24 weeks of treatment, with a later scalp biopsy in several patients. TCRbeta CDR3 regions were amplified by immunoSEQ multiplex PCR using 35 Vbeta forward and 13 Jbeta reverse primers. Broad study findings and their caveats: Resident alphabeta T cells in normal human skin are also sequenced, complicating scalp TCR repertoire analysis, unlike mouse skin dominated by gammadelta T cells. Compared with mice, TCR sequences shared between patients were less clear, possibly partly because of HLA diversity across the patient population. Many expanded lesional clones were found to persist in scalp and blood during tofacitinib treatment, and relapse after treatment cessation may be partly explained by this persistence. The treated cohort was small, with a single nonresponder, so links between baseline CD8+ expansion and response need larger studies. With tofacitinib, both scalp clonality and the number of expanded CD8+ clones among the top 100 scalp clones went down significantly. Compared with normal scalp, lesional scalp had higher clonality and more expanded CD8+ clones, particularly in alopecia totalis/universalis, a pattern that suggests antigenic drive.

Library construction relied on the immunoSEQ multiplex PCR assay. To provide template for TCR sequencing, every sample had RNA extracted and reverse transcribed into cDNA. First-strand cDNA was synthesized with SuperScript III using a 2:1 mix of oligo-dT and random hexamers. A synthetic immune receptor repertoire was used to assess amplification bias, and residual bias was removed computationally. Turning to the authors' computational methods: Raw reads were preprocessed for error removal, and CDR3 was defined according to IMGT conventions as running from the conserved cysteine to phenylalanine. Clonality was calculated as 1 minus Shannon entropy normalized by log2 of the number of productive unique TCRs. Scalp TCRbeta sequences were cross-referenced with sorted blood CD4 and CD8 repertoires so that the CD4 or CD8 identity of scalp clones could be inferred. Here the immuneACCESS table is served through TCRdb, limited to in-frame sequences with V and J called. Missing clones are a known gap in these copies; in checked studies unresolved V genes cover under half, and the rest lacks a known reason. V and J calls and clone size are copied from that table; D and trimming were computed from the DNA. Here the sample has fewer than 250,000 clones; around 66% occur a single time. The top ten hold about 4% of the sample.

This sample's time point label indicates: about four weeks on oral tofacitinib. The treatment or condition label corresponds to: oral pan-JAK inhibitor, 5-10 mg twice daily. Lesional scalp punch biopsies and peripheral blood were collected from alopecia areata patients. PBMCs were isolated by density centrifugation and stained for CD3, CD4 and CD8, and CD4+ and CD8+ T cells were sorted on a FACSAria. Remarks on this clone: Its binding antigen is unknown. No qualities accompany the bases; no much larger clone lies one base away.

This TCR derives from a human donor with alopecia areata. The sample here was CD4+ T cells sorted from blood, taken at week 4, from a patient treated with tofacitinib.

The CDR3 loop reads CASSLAPQETQYF. The sequenced DNA: TGCGCCAGCAGCCTCGCTCCGCAAGAGACCCAGTACTTC. The rearranged segments are TRBV4-1 and TRBJ2-5; no confident D gene assignment can be made. V and J lose 4 bases and 2 bases, and a span of 8 bases separates them. Including the terminal cysteine and phenylalanine, the CDR3 comprises 13 residues. The retained sequence is limited to the CDR3, 39 bases, with the frame set at the first base. CDR1 and CDR2, per the germline V gene, are MGHRA and YSYEKL.